The 16 T cell receptor beta chains below come from one sample, sequenced in a study of cytomegalovirus exposure and HLA in healthy donors. PCR employed 60 Vbeta and 13 Jbeta primers. The method was immunoSEQ multiplex PCR; TCRdb's version includes in-frame clones alone and lacks a portion of them. The sample comprises around 130,000 clones, approximately 88% of which are singletons, and around 0.51% rests with the top ten. Input material: PBMCs. These receptors were obtained from a woman between 40 and 50 years old in good health and CMV-seronegative.

V and J are TRBV11-3 and TRBJ2-1; weak D call: TRBD2 (5 bases). Germline values: CDR1 SGHNT, CDR2 YENEEA. This CDR3 contains 13 residues. Trimming cost V 5 bases and J 5 bases, with 10 bases left between them. DNA of the CDR3: TGTGCCAGCAGCCAACCTAGCAACAATGAGCAGTTCTTC. Amino acids: CASSQPSNNEQFF.

CDR3 sequence (DNA): TGTGCCACCTCATCCGGGACAGATCCATACGAGCAGTACTTC. Its translation: CATSSGTDPYEQYF. The J gene is TRBJ2-7, the V gene TRBV2, with 7 bases fitting TRBD1. With V trimmed by 10 bases and J by 4 bases, 13 bases remained unmatched. The CDR3 covers 14 residues. Germline V gene data show CDR1 as SNHLY and CDR2 as FYNNEI.

This chain uses TRBV11-3 with TRBJ1-2; D remains unclear. V was clipped by 1 base and J by 4 bases, with 4 bases between them. This CDR3 comprises 12 residues. The V gene's germline CDR1 is SGHNT and CDR2 YENEEA. The CDR3 nucleotides are TGTGCCAGCAGCTTAGCGGGCTATGGCTACACCTTC. Encoded protein: CASSLAGYGYTF.

The chain joins TRBV11-3 to TRBJ2-1; 10 bases fit TRBD2. Unmatched junction bases numbered 7, after V lost 5 bases and J lost 6 bases. The CDR3 length is 15 residues. From germline, CDR1 is SGHNT and CDR2 YENEEA. The CDR3 here is CASSPLSGRVNEQFF. The CDR3 nucleotides read TGTGCCAGCAGCCCACTCAGCGGGAGGGTCAATGAGCAGTTCTTC.

The V gene is TRBV20-1, the J gene TRBJ2-1; D remains unclear. This CDR3 is built from 10 residues. The V and J ends lost 3 bases and 5 bases respectively, with 2 bases between them. CDR1 DFQATT and CDR2 SNEGSKA come from the germline V gene (reference sequence). The chain's CDR3 is CSASDNEQFF. In DNA, the CDR3 is TGCAGTGCTAGCGACAATGAGCAGTTCTTC.

This chain links TRBV28 with TRBJ2-2, with 7 bases lining up with TRBD2. The CDR3 runs 15 residues. Germline loops: CDR1 MDHEN, CDR2 SYDVKM. J was trimmed by 4 bases and V by 5 bases; bases with no gene match: 7. CDR3 sequence: CASSGPGTTTGELFF. Written as DNA, the CDR3 is TGTGCCAGCAGTGGGCCCGGGACTACCACCGGGGAGCTGTTTTTT.

The V call is TRBV7-2, the J call TRBJ2-7; D gene unclear. Trimming left V 5 bases short and J 6 bases short, with 11 bases between. CDR1 and CDR2 (germline): SGHTA, FQGNSA. This CDR3 has 12 amino acids. The CDR3 protein is CASSPVSVEQYF. The CDR3 DNA follows: TGTGCCAGCAGCCCGGTTTCCGTCGAGCAGTACTTC.

The chain couples TRBV5-3 to TRBJ1-5, with 7 nucleotides matching TRBD1. TRBV5-3 is classed as an ORF, of uncertain function. This CDR3 region has 15 residues. V gave up 1 base and J gave up 2 bases; unmatched junction bases: 3. The CDR3 bases are TGTGCCAGAAGCTTGAGGGGGCGGTGCAATCAGCCCCAGCATTTT. It translates to CARSLRGRCNQPQHF.

This chain joins TRBV29-1 and TRBJ2-6; maybe TRBD2 (6 bases). Trimming removed 6 bases from V and 4 bases from J, with 13 bases in between. The CDR3 extends over 14 amino acids. In germline, CDR1 is SQVTM, CDR2 ANQGSEA. CDR3 in amino acids: CSVQGAGGANVLTF. CDR3 DNA sequence: TGCAGCGTGCAAGGGGCGGGAGGGGCCAACGTCCTGACTTTC.

This sequence joins TRBV13 and TRBJ2-5, with 7 positions matching TRBD2. This CDR3 contains 17 residues. Looked up from germline, CDR1 is PRHDT and CDR2 is FYEKMQ (reference sequence). Germline trimming cut 3 bases from V and 4 bases from J; bases unmatched to any gene: 14. The CDR3 DNA follows: TGTGCCAGCAGCTTGGGTGGGGCGGGAGTCCGGGGAGAGACCCAGTACTTC. It is translated as CASSLGGAGVRGETQYF.

This clone was detected once. The chain recombines TRBV6-5 with TRBJ2-7; D may be TRBD2 (6 bases). V lost 8 bases and J lost 6, with 17 bases in between. Per germline, CDR1 MNHEY and CDR2 SVGAGI. The CDR3 consists of 13 residues. CDR3 residues: CASQSGRLGEQYF. The CDR3 bases are TGTGCCAGCCAGTCCGGGAGACTCGGCGAGCAGTACTTC.

The chain joins TRBV18 to TRBJ2-7; 7 bases align to TRBD1. CDR1 is KGHSH, CDR2 LQKENI, per germline. V gave up 6 bases and J gave up 1 base; unmatched junction bases: 12. This CDR3 has 16 residues. The CDR3 protein is CASSKDRTAHSYEQYF. The CDR3 DNA follows: TGTGCCAGCTCGAAGGACAGGACAGCTCATTCCTACGAGCAGTACTTC.

The DNA of the CDR3 is TGTGCCAGTCAGGGTTTGGGAGGAGAAAAACTGTTTTTT. This encodes CASQGLGGEKLFF. The genes are TRBV6-1 and TRBJ1-4; tentative D call: TRBD1 (5 bases). CDR3 length: 13 residues. Germline CDR1 is MNHNS and CDR2 is SASEGT. Trimming removed 9 bases at V and 8 bases at J, with 16 bases between.

V usage is TRBV27 and J usage is TRBJ1-5, with TRBD1 matching 7 bases. Germline loops: CDR1 MNHEY, CDR2 SMNVEV (reference sequence). Germline trimming cut 11 bases from V and 3 bases from J; bases unmatched to any gene: 7. This CDR3 contains 13 residues. CDR3 in DNA: TGTGCCGGATCACAGGGGTCCAATCAGCCCCAGCATTTT. The encoded protein is CAGSQGSNQPQHF.

The chain combines TRBV5-1 with TRBJ2-3; 7 nucleotides line up with TRBD2. The germline V gene encodes CDR1 SGHRS and CDR2 YFSETQ. The CDR3 runs 15 residues. J gave up 2 bases and V 3 bases, and 6 bases lay outside the gene matches. Here the CDR3 reads CASSWLAVSTDTQYF. DNA for the CDR3: TGCGCCAGCAGCTGGCTAGCGGTTTCCACAGATACGCAGTATTTT.

The chain joins TRBV10-3 to TRBJ2-1; D remains ambiguous. V lost 0 bases and J lost 12, with 12 bases in between. The germline gives CDR1 ENHRY, CDR2 SYGVKD. This CDR3 has 13 amino acids. In DNA form, the CDR3 reads TGTGCCATCAGTGAGTCGCAACGAGTAGCGCAGTTCTTC. Translation: CAISESQRVAQFF.